Each of the 30 T cell receptor beta chains below was sequenced from the same sample in a study of Ad26.COV2.S vaccination and SARS-CoV-2 variants. Profiled with immunoSEQ multiplex PCR; TCRdb holds only in-frame clones, not every one. The sample records more than 300,000 clones, about 86% being singletons. As to treatment: around 19 received Ad26.COV2.S at low or high dose, single or two shots; about 5 received placebo; per-sample allocation not given. Collection of samples fell on day 63 after the first vaccine or placebo injection. The starting material was peripheral blood, obtained in a trial of Ad26.COV2.S vaccine versus placebo. The receptors were gathered from a person between 18 and 65 years old who received the Ad26.COV2.S COVID-19 vaccine or a placebo.

This clone appeared a single time. The V call is TRBV7-2, the J call TRBJ2-3, with TRBD2 identical over 7 bases. This CDR3 region has 19 residues. Looked up from germline, CDR1 is SGHTA and CDR2 is FQGNSA. J lost 2 bases, V lost 1 base, and 15 bases had no gene match. CDR3 coding DNA: TGTGCCAGCAGCTTAGAGAGGAGGGGACTACAGACCTCCACAGATACGCAGTATTTT. It translates to CASSLERRGLQTSTDTQYF. The full variable domain, its missing parts supplied by reference TRBV7-2 and TRBJ2-3, is GAGVSQSPSNKVTEKGKDVELRCDPISGHTALYWYRQSLGQGLEFLIYFQGNSAPDKSGLPSDRFSAERTGGSVSTLTIQRTQQEDSAVYLCASSLERRGLQTSTDTQYFGPGTRLTVL.

The rearrangement uses TRBV6-2 or TRBV6-3 and TRBJ2-4; D not certain. There are 15 residues in the CDR3. Germline values: CDR1 MNHEY, CDR2 SVGEGT. The V gene lost 0 bases and the J gene lost 1 base, with 7 bases spanning the gap. The CDR3 DNA reads as TGTGCCAGCAGTTACTCCCCGGAGGCCAAAAACATTCAGTACTTC. It yields the protein CASSYSPEAKNIQYF.

The chain couples TRBV2 to TRBJ2-3; TRBD1 matches 9 bases. CDR3 length: 15 residues. Per the germline V gene, CDR1 is SNHLY and CDR2 is FYNNEI. V was pared by 6 bases and J by 4 bases, with 8 bases of the junction left unmatched. Written as DNA, the CDR3 is TGTGCCAGCAGAGAACGGACAGGGGAAGCAGATACGCAGTATTTT. It yields the protein CASRERTGEADTQYF. Drawing the rest from reference TRBV2 and TRBJ2-3, the complete variable domain is EPEVTQTPSHQVTQMGQEVILRCVPISNHLYFYWYRQILGQKVEFLVSFYNNEISEKSEIFDDQFSVERPDGSNFTLKIRSTKLEDSAMYFCASRERTGEADTQYFGPGTRLTVL.

This chain links TRBV24-1 with TRBJ2-7, with D perhaps assigned TRBD1 or TRBD2 (5 bases each). The CDR3 is 14 residues long. CDR1 is KGHDR, CDR2 SFDVKD, per germline. Between the trimmed V and J ends, which lost 2 bases and 6 bases, there was a span of 13 bases. The CDR3 protein is CATSDSPGGTEQYF. CDR3 bases: TGTGCCACCAGTGATTCCCCTGGGGGTACCGAGCAGTACTTC.

V gene TRBV10-3 combines with J gene TRBJ1-1, with no clear D. The germline gives CDR1 ENHRY, CDR2 SYGVKD. The CDR3 runs 13 residues. The V end lost 5 bases, the J end lost 3 bases, and 10 bases lay between the germline ends. This CDR3 is CAISFTEDTEAFF. The DNA of the CDR3 is TGTGCCATCAGTTTCACAGAGGACACTGAAGCTTTCTTT.

The V gene is TRBV27, the J gene TRBJ2-1, with 7 bases fitting TRBD1. The junction had 12 bases not matched to a gene; V was cut back by 8 bases and J by 2 bases. The CDR3 consists of 16 residues. Germline V gene sequence: CDR1 MNHEY, CDR2 SMNVEV (reference sequence). The CDR3 DNA follows: TGTGCCAGCCGCCAGGGGCACAGGGGAACCTACAATGAGCAGTTCTTC. Residues: CASRQGHRGTYNEQFF.

The V and J genes are TRBV5-6 and TRBJ2-3, with 10 bases fitting TRBD2. CDR3 length equals 16 residues. In germline, CDR1 is SGHDT, CDR2 YYEEEE. V was pared by 4 bases and J by 6 bases, with 11 bases of the junction left unmatched. The CDR3 DNA sequence: TGTGCCAGCAGCCCGGGACTAGCGCAGAAAGAGGATACGCAGTATTTT. This encodes CASSPGLAQKEDTQYF.

This clone was observed a single time. This sequence joins TRBV6-5 and TRBJ2-7, with TRBD1 matching 10 bases. This CDR3 has 14 amino acids. The germline gives CDR1 MNHEY, CDR2 SVGAGI. With V trimmed by 4 bases and J by 6 bases, 6 bases remained unmatched. In DNA form, the CDR3 reads TGTGCCAGCAGTTTAAGACAGGGGGCAAGCGAGCAGTACTTC. Its translation: CASSLRQGASEQYF.

The rearrangement links TRBV7-9 to TRBJ1-5; the D gene is possibly TRBD1 (5 bases). Germline values: CDR1 SEHNR, CDR2 FQNEAQ (reference sequence). V lost 5 bases and J lost 2, with 10 bases in between. This CDR3 spans 14 amino acids. The CDR3 sequence is CASSPGGGNQPQHF. CDR3 in DNA: TGTGCCAGCAGCCCGGGGGGTGGCAATCAGCCCCAGCATTTT.

The chain carries TRBV30 and TRBJ2-1; 9 bases map to TRBD2. V lost 0 bases and J lost 5; bases outside the gene matches: 11. This CDR3 region has 17 residues. Germline V gene data show CDR1 as GTSNPN and CDR2 as SVGIG (reference sequence). The CDR3 reads CAWSVFRAGGKHNEQFF. DNA of the CDR3: TGTGCCTGGAGTGTATTTCGTGCGGGGGGGAAACACAATGAGCAGTTCTTC.

The chain uses TRBV5-1 and TRBJ1-1, with D maybe TRBD1 (5 bases). The CDR3 is 14 residues long. The germline V gene has CDR1 SGHRS and CDR2 YFSETQ. V lost 5 bases and J lost 2, with 13 bases in between. CDR3 nucleotide sequence: TGCGCCAGCAGAAAACAGGCGTTAAACACTGAAGCTTTCTTT. This sequence encodes CASRKQALNTEAFF.

CDR3 coding DNA: TGTGCCAGCAGCTTAGTACCCTACGAGCAGTACTTC. The encoded protein is CASSLVPYEQYF. This chain joins TRBV7-2 and TRBJ2-7; the D is unclear. V shed 1 base and J shed 2 bases, with 3 bases lying between them. The germline V gene has CDR1 SGHTA and CDR2 FQGNSA. This CDR3 is 12 amino acids long.

In DNA, the CDR3 is TGTGCCAGCAGCTTCCGGGACAGGGGCACAGATACGCAGTATTTT. Encoded protein: CASSFRDRGTDTQYF. The chain couples TRBV5-6 to TRBJ2-3; 9 bases agree with TRBD1. The junction had 2 bases not matched to a gene; V was cut back by 2 bases and J by 1 base. The CDR3 covers 15 residues. From germline, CDR1 is SGHDT and CDR2 YYEEEE.

The chain uses TRBV9 and TRBJ2-2; the D is unclear. Germline assignment: CDR1 SGDLS and CDR2 YYNGEE. The CDR3 has 17 amino acids. Trimming stripped 0 bases from V and 2 bases from J, with 14 bases between. The CDR3 sequence: CASSVDLRRPNTGELFF. The DNA of the CDR3 is TGTGCCAGCAGCGTAGATCTGCGGCGACCCAACACCGGGGAGCTGTTTTTT.

The CDR3: CASSQGADSGANVLTF. For the CDR3, the DNA is TGCGCCAGCAGCCAGGGGGCGGACTCTGGGGCCAACGTCCTGACTTTC. The rearrangement uses TRBV4-3 and TRBJ2-6, with a possible D match to TRBD1 (6 bases). CDR1 is LGHNA, CDR2 YSLEER, per germline. This CDR3 has 16 amino acids. Trimming removed 3 bases at V and 0 bases at J, with 9 bases between.

This chain connects TRBV2 to TRBJ1-2; a weak D match, TRBD1 (6 bases). CDR3 size: 18 residues. Germline V CDR1 and CDR2: SNHLY, FYNNEI. The ends were cut back, 5 bases at V and 8 bases at J, with 30 bases in the middle. The CDR3 coding sequence is TGTGCCAGCAGTACTGGGGGGGACAAGGCTTCCCATTTTTTAGGCTACACCTTC. Its protein is CASSTGGDKASHFLGYTF.

This clone came up once. V is TRBV24-1 and J is TRBJ2-1; D is ambiguous. Trimming shortened V by 5 bases and J by 2 bases, and 15 bases separated the two germline ends. The CDR3 runs to 16 residues. The germline V gene has CDR1 KGHDR and CDR2 SFDVKD. CDR3 DNA sequence: TGTGCCACCAGTGTCCTGGACGAGAACCCCTACAATGAGCAGTTCTTC. Translating it yields CATSVLDENPYNEQFF.

This clone was picked up a small number of times. The CDR3 coding sequence is TGCGCCAGCAGCTTTTTACAGGGAAACGAGCAGTACTTC. Its translation: CASSFLQGNEQYF. The chain carries TRBV5-1 and TRBJ2-7; D might be TRBD1 (6 bases). The CDR3 sequence is 13 residues long. Between the trimmed V and J ends, which lost 2 bases and 5 bases, there was a span of 11 bases. Germline values: CDR1 SGHRS, CDR2 YFSETQ.

The chain joins TRBV18 to TRBJ2-3; a weak D match, TRBD2 (5 bases). This CDR3 is built from 13 residues. V lost 3 bases and J 3 bases, leaving 7 bases between the germline ends. From germline, CDR1 is KGHSH and CDR2 LQKENI. Here the CDR3 DNA reads TGTGCCAGCTCACCCGGGATTACAGATACGCAGTATTTT. It translates to CASSPGITDTQYF.

This clone was seen only a few times. The chain is built from TRBV5-6 and TRBJ1-4; the match to TRBD1 covers 7 bases. The CDR3 length is 15 residues. After removal of 4 bases from V and 2 bases from J, the junction contained 5 bases not matched to a gene. CDR1 and CDR2 from the germline V gene are SGHDT and YYEEEE. In nucleotides, the CDR3 is TGTGCCAGCAGCCCAACAGGGGCGACTAATGAAAAACTGTTTTTT. Translation gives CASSPTGATNEKLFF.

V is TRBV6-2 or TRBV6-3 and J is TRBJ2-7, with D uncertain. V lost 0 bases and J 2 bases, leaving 8 bases between the germline ends. CDR1 and CDR2 from the germline V gene are MNHEY and SVGEGT. This CDR3 is built from 14 residues. CDR3 amino acids: CASSYSKLPYEQYF. CDR3 DNA: TGTGCCAGCAGTTACTCGAAGCTCCCCTACGAGCAGTACTTC.

The genes are TRBV6-5 and TRBJ1-2, with D possibly TRBD1 on 6 matching bases. The V and J ends lost 10 bases and 1 base respectively, with 19 bases between them. Germline values: CDR1 MNHEY, CDR2 SVGAGI. The CDR3 has 15 amino acids. The CDR3 loop reads CATRGRGLFNYGYTF. CDR3 in DNA: TGTGCCACCCGAGGGCGGGGGCTCTTTAACTATGGCTACACCTTC.

This sequence joins TRBV6-6 and TRBJ1-1, with 7 bases identical to TRBD1. The CDR3 loop spans 14 amino acids. V shed 5 bases and J 2 bases; nucleotides not matched to a gene: 5. Germline loops: CDR1 MNHNY, CDR2 SVGAGI (reference sequence). CDR3 protein: CASSLQGINTEAFF. Written as DNA, the CDR3 is TGTGCCAGCAGTCTACAGGGGATCAACACTGAAGCTTTCTTT.

The J gene is TRBJ2-3, the V gene TRBV2, with 10 bases aligning to TRBD2. Trimming at V came to 3 bases and at J to 0 bases, leaving 6 bases not matched to a gene. The CDR3 has 17 residues. Germline V gene data show CDR1 as SNHLY and CDR2 as FYNNEI. This CDR3 is CASSELAGGISTDTQYF. The CDR3 bases are TGTGCCAGCAGTGAGTTAGCGGGGGGAATAAGCACAGATACGCAGTATTTT.

The chain couples TRBV6-1 to TRBJ1-2; D gene unclear. CDR1 is MNHNS, CDR2 SASEGT, per germline. There are 13 residues in the CDR3. Trimming removed 1 base from V and 1 base from J, with 4 bases in between. The CDR3 DNA reads as TGTGCCAGCAGTGAAGGCCTTAACTATGGCTACACCTTC. This gives the protein CASSEGLNYGYTF.

The chain employs TRBV27 and TRBJ1-3, with D perhaps matching TRBD1 (5 bases). The V and J ends lost 7 bases and 0 bases respectively, with 13 bases between them. CDR1 MNHEY and CDR2 SMNVEV come from the germline V gene (reference sequence). This CDR3 contains 15 residues. The CDR3 protein is CASKGEGFSGNTIYF. As DNA, the CDR3 is TGTGCCAGCAAAGGGGAGGGGTTCTCTGGAAACACCATATATTTT.

The chain couples TRBV6-2 or TRBV6-3 to TRBJ2-7; TRBD2 aligns across 9 bases. This CDR3 spans 16 amino acids. V gave up 3 bases and J gave up 3 bases; unmatched junction bases: 9. CDR1 and CDR2 (germline): MNHEY, SVGEGT. CDR3 bases: TGTGCCAGCAGTTATGAGCGGGGGGACTTGTACTACGAGCAGTACTTC. Amino acids: CASSYERGDLYYEQYF.

J is TRBJ2-6 and V is TRBV10-3, with D perhaps matching TRBD2 (5 bases). Trimming took off 6 bases at V and 0 bases at J, with 12 bases between the two ends. The CDR3 spans 16 residues. The germline V gene encodes CDR1 ENHRY and CDR2 SYGVKD. The CDR3 DNA reads TGTGCCATCAGGGGAGACTCGTTCTCTGGGGCCAACGTCCTGACTTTC. It is translated as CAIRGDSFSGANVLTF.

The J gene is TRBJ2-3, the V gene TRBV9, with 9 bases fitting TRBD2. The V gene's germline CDR1 is SGDLS and CDR2 YYNGEE. This CDR3 spans 16 amino acids. V shed 0 bases, J shed 11 bases, and the junction held 13 bases outside the gene matches. DNA of the CDR3: TGTGCCAGCAGCGTAGAGGCGGCGGGGGGGCGAGAGAGGCAGTATTTT. It encodes CASSVEAAGGRERQYF.

This rearrangement joins TRBV7-9 to TRBJ2-5; D is perhaps TRBD1 (6 bases). CDR3 length: 16 residues. CDR1 is SEHNR, CDR2 FQNEAQ, per germline (reference sequence). V dropped 1 base and J dropped 0 bases, with 12 bases sitting between them. The CDR3 DNA reads as TGTGCCAGCAGCTTAGGGGCAGGGGAGTACCAAGAGACCCAGTACTTC. This sequence encodes CASSLGAGEYQETQYF. Complete variable domain (other parts from reference TRBV7-9 and TRBJ2-5): DTGVSQNPRHKITKRGQNVTFRCDPISEHNRLYWYRQTLGQGPEFLTYFQNEAQLEKSRLLSDRFSAERPKGSFSTLEIQRTEQGDSAMYLCASSLGAGEYQETQYFGPGTRLLVL.